The 18 T cell receptor beta chains given below trace back to one sample, sequenced in a study of blood T cell repertoires in COVID-19. Measured with immunoSEQ multiplex PCR; TCRdb has only the in-frame clones, and not every one. This sample has about 89,000 clones, with roughly 80% found just once. Sequencing used peripheral blood. These receptor sequences come from a human donor in a cohort sampled during active COVID-19.

The rearrangement links TRBV7-9 to TRBJ2-7; 11 nucleotides align to TRBD2. Trimming removed 4 bases from V and 5 bases from J; junction bases left unmatched: 13. This CDR3 has 17 amino acids. Per the germline V gene, CDR1 is SEHNR and CDR2 is FQNEAQ (reference sequence). This chain's CDR3 is CASSSWGSGRDSHEQYF. DNA of the CDR3: TGTGCCAGCAGCTCTTGGGGTAGCGGGAGGGATTCCCACGAGCAGTACTTC.

V usage is TRBV7-2 and J usage is TRBJ2-5, with D perhaps TRBD1 (5 bases). With 1 base removed from V and 5 bases from J, the gap between germline ends came to 14 bases. The length of the CDR3 is 15 residues. The V gene's germline CDR1 is SGHTA and CDR2 FQGNSA. The CDR3 nucleotides read TGTGCCAGCAGCTTAGTAGGGCAGGGTGGGGAGACCCAGTACTTC. Its translation is CASSLVGQGGETQYF.

In the case of this clone: The same CDR3 is also encoded by other DNA sequences in this sample. CDR3 DNA sequence: TGTGCCAGTCAAACCCGGACAGGGTACGGCTACACCTTC. Translation: CASQTRTGYGYTF. The chain is built from TRBV11-1 and TRBJ1-2, with 8 positions matching TRBD1. After removal of 9 bases from V and 8 bases from J, the junction contained 11 bases not matched to a gene. Germline V gives CDR1 SGHAT, CDR2 FQDESV (reference sequence). CDR3 size: 13 residues.

V is TRBV4-3 and J is TRBJ2-1; TRBD2 agrees at 10 bases. Germline CDR1 and CDR2: LGHNA and YSLEER. With V trimmed by 3 bases and J by 7 bases, 12 bases remained unmatched. This CDR3 comprises 17 residues. The CDR3 DNA is TGCGCCAGCAGCCAGAGTCCCCTAGCGGGAGCGGGGAATGAGCAGTTCTTC. Amino acid sequence: CASSQSPLAGAGNEQFF.

This chain joins TRBV29-1 and TRBJ2-1, with 8 bases matching TRBD2. CDR1 SQVTM and CDR2 ANQGSEA come from the germline V gene. This CDR3 spans 15 amino acids. V was pared by 5 bases and J by 0 bases, with 6 bases of the junction left unmatched. CDR3: CSVLLAASSYNEQFF. CDR3 bases: TGCAGCGTTCTACTAGCGGCCAGCTCCTACAATGAGCAGTTCTTC.

The chain combines TRBV30 with TRBJ2-1; 7 bases map to TRBD2. The CDR3 is 12 residues long. V shed 3 bases, J shed 9 bases, and the junction held 5 bases outside the gene matches. Germline values: CDR1 GTSNPN, CDR2 SVGIG (reference sequence). CDR3 region: CAWRGRGFEQFF. As DNA, the CDR3 is TGTGCCTGGAGGGGGCGGGGGTTTGAGCAGTTCTTC.

The chain combines TRBV19 with TRBJ2-1, with 8 positions matching TRBD2. CDR1 is LNHDA and CDR2 is SQIVND in the germline V gene (reference sequence). The CDR3 sequence is 18 residues long. The trim removed 7 bases at V and 4 bases at J, leaving 18 bases unmatched. CDR3 loop: CASTPRGVGAGGYNEQFF. CDR3 bases: TGTGCCAGTACCCCCCGGGGGGTGGGGGCGGGGGGATACAATGAGCAGTTCTTC.

The chain is built from TRBV28 and TRBJ1-5; tentatively, D is TRBD1 (6 bases). V was shortened by 2 bases and J by 6 bases, with 17 bases between the two germline ends. CDR3 length: 16 residues. Looked up from germline, CDR1 is MDHEN and CDR2 is SYDVKM. As DNA, the CDR3 is TGTGCCAGCAGTTTAGGGGGCAGTAGGTGGGGTCAGCCCCAGCATTTT. Its protein product is CASSLGGSRWGQPQHF.

CDR3 nucleotides: TGTGCCAGCAGCTTAGGGGGGGACTCCTACGAGCAGTACTTC. The encoded protein is CASSLGGDSYEQYF. This chain connects TRBV7-8 to TRBJ2-7, with TRBD2 as a possible D gene (6 bases). The germline gives CDR1 SGHVS, CDR2 FQNEAQ. This CDR3 is 14 amino acids long. V lost 1 base and J lost 0, with 7 bases in between.

The V gene is TRBV7-9, the J gene TRBJ1-2; D unresolved. This CDR3 is 13 amino acids long. Trimming cost V 1 base and J 5 bases, with 8 bases left between them. Germline V gives CDR1 SEHNR, CDR2 FQNEAQ (reference sequence). The chain's CDR3 is CASSLGGDYGYTF. In DNA form, the CDR3 reads TGTGCCAGCAGCTTAGGCGGTGATTATGGCTACACCTTC. Filled out from reference TRBV7-9 and TRBJ1-2, the complete variable domain reads DTGVSQNPRHKITKRGQNVTFRCDPISEHNRLYWYRQTLGQGPEFLTYFQNEAQLEKSRLLSDRFSAERPKGSFSTLEIQRTEQGDSAMYLCASSLGGDYGYTFGSGTRLTVV.

The chain carries TRBV2 and TRBJ1-6; 7 bases map to TRBD1. This CDR3 is built from 14 residues. The junction had 2 bases not matched to a gene; V was cut back by 2 bases and J by 7 bases. Germline loops: CDR1 SNHLY, CDR2 FYNNEI. The CDR3 reads CASSESRGNSPLHF. CDR3 coding DNA: TGTGCCAGCAGTGAATCCAGGGGGAATTCACCCCTCCACTTT.

The chain combines TRBV11-3 with TRBJ2-2; TRBD2 is a possible D gene (6 bases). This CDR3 spans 17 amino acids. Germline-derived CDR1 and CDR2 are SGHNT and YENEEA. Trimming stripped 0 bases from V and 8 bases from J, with 19 bases between. The CDR3 loop is CASSLDTYGGVEGELFF. CDR3 sequence (DNA): TGTGCCAGCAGCTTAGATACATACGGGGGAGTGGAAGGGGAGCTGTTTTTT. Complete variable domain (other parts from reference TRBV11-3 and TRBJ2-2): EAGVVQSPRYKIIEKKQPVAFWCNPISGHNTLYWYLQNLGQGPELLIRYENEEAVDDSQLPKDRFSAERLKGVDSTLKIQPAELGDSAVYLCASSLDTYGGVEGELFFGEGSRLTVL.

This clone was seen a handful of times. This rearrangement joins TRBV4-3 to TRBJ2-2, with 8 bases aligning to TRBD2. The CDR3 has 16 amino acids. The trim removed 8 bases at V and 1 base at J, leaving 9 bases unmatched. Germline V gene lookup returns CDR1 LGHNA and CDR2 YSLEER. Written as DNA, the CDR3 is TGCGCCAGCTCCCGGTTAGCGGGGCTGAACACCGGGGAGCTGTTTTTT. Translating it yields CASSRLAGLNTGELFF.

The gene calls are TRBV29-1 and TRBJ2-2; 9 bases agree with TRBD2. Germline V CDR1 and CDR2: SQVTM, ANQGSEA. The CDR3 runs 14 residues. Germline trimming cut 6 bases from V and 1 base from J; bases unmatched to any gene: 3. CDR3 nucleotides: TGCAGCGTGATGACTAGCGGGAACACCGGGGAGCTGTTTTTT. This encodes CSVMTSGNTGELFF.

This clone was detected once. CDR3 in amino acids: CASSKPFSGEGEQYF. The CDR3 DNA reads TGTGCCAGCAGCAAACCCTTTTCGGGAGAAGGGGAGCAGTACTTC. The chain couples TRBV11-2 to TRBJ2-7; D is perhaps TRBD2 (6 bases). The CDR3 has 15 amino acids. Trimming took off 5 bases at V and 7 bases at J, with 21 bases between the two ends. In germline, CDR1 is SGHAT, CDR2 FQNNGV.

J is TRBJ1-1 and V is TRBV2; D possibly corresponds to TRBD1 (6 bases). This CDR3 comprises 14 residues. Germline lookup yields CDR1 SNHLY and CDR2 FYNNEI. Between the trimmed V and J ends, which lost 8 bases and 2 bases, there was a span of 15 bases. The CDR3 DNA reads TGTGCCAGCTCTACTTCTGGGGGCAACACTGAAGCTTTCTTT. Translating gives CASSTSGGNTEAFF.

V is TRBV19 and J is TRBJ2-2; 9 bases are a match to TRBD2. This CDR3 is built from 14 residues. The V gene's germline CDR1 is LNHDA and CDR2 SQIVND (reference sequence). The V and J ends lost 7 bases and 4 bases, in that order; junction bases with no gene match: 4. CDR3 in DNA: TGTGCCAGTAATCTAGCGGGGTTCACCGGGGAGCTGTTTTTT. It encodes CASNLAGFTGELFF.

This sequence joins TRBV4-2 and TRBJ2-7; a possible D gene is TRBD2 (6 bases). This CDR3 spans 16 amino acids. Germline CDR1 LGHNA, CDR2 YNFKEQ. Between the trimmed V and J ends, which lost 4 bases and 7 bases, there was a span of 23 bases. The CDR3, as DNA: TGTGCCAGCAGCCCCAGCGGGCCTGGGGGATCTACGGAGCAGTACTTC. This translates into CASSPSGPGGSTEQYF.